This TCR beta chain was found in a study of T cells in Graves' hyperthyroidism and ophthalmopathy. This clonotype was picked up many times. Antigen: not known. Among ophthalmopathy patients, the Clinical Activity Score reached at least 3, the NOSPECS grade reached at least 4, and duration remained under 3 months. The study excluded patients with uncontrolled infection, other autoimmune disease, pregnancy or lactation. The diagnostic basis comprised clinical symptoms, serum thyroxine and TRAb, thyroid ultrasound and orbital computed tomography. Regarding the study as a whole: Most clonotypes that expanded in the thyroid above 0.001 also showed up in blood.

Trimming took 6 bases from V and 6 from J; bases not matched to a gene: 10. This CDR3 is 15 amino acids long. Germline V gene data show CDR1 as SGHRS and CDR2 as YFSETQ. What was amplified from RNA transcripts were TCR beta CDR3 regions. RT-PCR in the first round (using the HTBI primer set) targeted the TCR CDR3. Via MiXCR, TCRdb re-called the multiplex PCR reads, giving one row per CDR3 protein. The sample has 620,000 or so distinct CDR3 sequences, about 14% seen once. This chain uses TRBV5-1 with TRBJ2-1; 9 nucleotides line up with TRBD2. The sequenced sample consisted of blood. The clonotype originates from a woman between 50 and 59 years old with Graves' ophthalmopathy. In DNA form, the CDR3 reads TGCGCCAGCACCCCCACTTTAGCGGGGGCCAATGAGCAGTTCTTC. Amino acid sequence: CASTPTLAGANEQFF.